This record looks at one T cell receptor (beta chain) sequence and its context. The data originate from a study of cytomegalovirus exposure and HLA in healthy donors. Germline V gene data show CDR1 as SGHNT and CDR2 as YYREEE (reference sequence). The CDR3 covers 15 residues. V lost 4 bases and J lost 0; bases outside the gene matches: 7. Clones were sequenced by immunoSEQ multiplex PCR, and TCRdb holds only the in-frame ones, with some missing. The table has about 150,000 clones, approximately 92% seen once; the top ten hold 9% to 9.5%. This TCR was recovered from a woman under 30 in good health and CMV-seropositive. The specimen was PBMCs. J is TRBJ2-7 and V is TRBV5-4; 7 nucleotides agree with TRBD1. For the CDR3, the DNA is TGTGCCAGCAGCCGAGCAGGGGGAAACTCCTACGAGCAGTACTTC. Its translation is CASSRAGGNSYEQYF. The variable domain in full, with the rest retrieved from reference TRBV5-4 and TRBJ2-7, is ETGVTQSPTHLIKTRGQQVTLRCSSQSGHNTVSWYQQALGQGPQFIFQYYREEENGRGNFPPRFSGLQFPNYSSELNVNALELDDSALYLCASSRAGGNSYEQYFGPGTRLTVT.